This T cell receptor beta chain was obtained from a study of blood T cell repertoires in COVID-19. Study-level information: COVID-19 samples, acute and convalescent, were from the United States, Italy and Spain. T cells, B-cell-depleted T cells, or PBMCs supplied cDNA or gDNA.

Original processing methods: Reference gene primer amplification yielded estimated nucleated cell counts. Produced via immunoSEQ multiplex PCR; TCRdb's table is partial and in-frame only. Clone size and V and J calls were adopted from that table, with D and trimming inferred from the DNA. This table has some 21,000 clones, 80% appearing once. The trim removed 2 bases at V and 6 bases at J, leaving 8 bases unmatched. The length of the CDR3 is 15 residues. The germline V gene has CDR1 MNHEY and CDR2 SVGAGI. The chain recombines TRBV6-5 with TRBJ2-7; 9 positions agree with TRBD2. The TCR originated in a man aged 60 to 69 with active COVID-19. Sequenced: peripheral blood. DNA for the CDR3: TGTGCCAGCAGTTACCCCGGGACTAGCCCCTCCGAGCAGTACTTC. Amino acids: CASSYPGTSPSEQYF.